This T cell receptor beta chain was profiled in a study of cytomegalovirus exposure and HLA in healthy donors. Overall study results and limits: Later on, an analysis tied around 17,000 TCR beta sequences to HLA alleles at 0.05 false discovery rate.

The count of this clone is one. Its antigen is not identified. Primers for the PCR totalled 60 Vbeta and 13 Jbeta. Method: immunoSEQ multiplex PCR; TCRdb's copy keeps in-frame clones and lacks some. The sample consists of about 120,000 clones, roughly 82% of them appearing once. Trimming removed 7 bases from V and 6 bases from J, with 21 bases in between. CDR3 size: 16 residues. Germline V gene sequence: CDR1 SNHLY, CDR2 FYNNEI. Sequencing input: PBMCs. The receptor's source is a woman aged 18-35 years in good health and CMV-seronegative. The gene calls are TRBV2 and TRBJ1-4; weak D call: TRBD1 (6 bases). The DNA for the CDR3 is TGTGCCAGCAAGCACCGGGACACCCAAGGTCATGAAAAACTGTTTTTT. It yields the protein CASKHRDTQGHEKLFF.